The TCR beta chain under discussion was sequenced for a study of PD-L1 blockade in urothelial cancer. Looking at the study overall: Bladder-origin urothelial cancer in males covered about 90% of the roughly 30 patients. Median T cell yield per blood sample was over 140,000 cells. Earlier, patients had received 0 to 3 chemotherapy regimens.

This clone appeared a few times. Some clones are missing from TCRdb's copy, which holds only in-frame ones; the method was immunoSEQ multiplex PCR. The sample yields roughly 56,000 clones, roughly 84% seen once. Time point here: pretreatment peripheral blood. This sequence was found in a man aged 60 to 69 with urothelial cancer. The sequencing used PBMCs, collected around atezolizumab (anti-PD-L1) treatment.

The CDR3 loop reads CAWSIPRGTGRTYEQYF. The CDR3 DNA follows: TGTGCCTGGAGTATCCCCCGAGGGACAGGGCGGACCTACGAGCAGTACTTC. This chain uses TRBV30 with TRBJ2-7, with 9 bases lining up with TRBD1. Germline V gene sequence: CDR1 GTSNPN, CDR2 SVGIG (reference sequence). This CDR3 region has 17 residues. Trimming removed 2 bases from V and 2 bases from J; junction bases left unmatched: 13.